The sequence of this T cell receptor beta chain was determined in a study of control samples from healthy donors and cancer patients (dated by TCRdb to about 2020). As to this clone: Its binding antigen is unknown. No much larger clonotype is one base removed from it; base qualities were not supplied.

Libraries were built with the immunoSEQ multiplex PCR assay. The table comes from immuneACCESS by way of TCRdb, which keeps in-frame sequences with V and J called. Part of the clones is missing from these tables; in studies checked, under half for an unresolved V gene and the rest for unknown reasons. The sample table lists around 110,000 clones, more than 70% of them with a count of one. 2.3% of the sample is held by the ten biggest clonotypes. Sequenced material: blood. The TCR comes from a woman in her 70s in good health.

The CDR3 protein sequence reads: CASSSDRDYQPQHF. The nucleotide sequence is given as TGTGCCAGCAGTTCCGACAGGGACTATCAGCCCCAGCATTTT. The rearrangement combines TRBV6-5 with TRBJ1-5; TRBD1 aligns with 7 central bases. The CDR3 numbers 14 residues from cysteine through phenylalanine. Kept here is only the CDR3 DNA, which spans 42 bases and is read in frame from base 1. Germline trimming amounts to 4 bases on V and 5 bases on J, with 5 as the count of junction bases outside the gene matches. Taken from the germline V gene, the CDR1 and CDR2 loops are MNHEY and SVGAGI.